This T cell receptor beta chain comes out of a study of blood T cell repertoires in COVID-19. As handled by the study authors: Reference gene primer amplification yielded estimated nucleated cell counts. The repertoire was sequenced with immunoSEQ multiplex PCR; TCRdb's copy has only in-frame clones and lacks some. The D gene and trimming were derived from the DNA, and the V and J assignments and clone size from that table. The table includes about 260,000 clones, 75% to 95% detected once. Trimming stripped 6 bases from V and 0 bases from J, with 8 bases between. There are 14 residues in the CDR3. Germline CDR1 LNHDA, CDR2 SQIVND (reference sequence).

Sequenced sample: peripheral blood. This sequence was found in a person between 18 and 30 years old with COVID-19, enrolled during active disease. The J gene is TRBJ1-4, the V gene TRBV19; D unresolved. In nucleotides, the CDR3 is TGTGCCAGTAGGTCGGGTTCAACTAATGAAAAACTGTTTTTT. Its protein is CASRSGSTNEKLFF.